Listed below are T cell receptor beta chains from one sample, sequenced in a study of shared clonotypes between healthy human individuals. Libraries were prepared by immunoSEQ multiplex PCR; TCRdb keeps only in-frame clonotypes and omits some of them. Found here are over a million clones, around 76% of them singletons; the top ten hold roughly 1.4%. The sequenced sample consisted of memory CD4+ T cells sorted from blood. The receptors stem from a man aged 18 to 30 in good health. The CDR3 runs from the conserved cysteine through the conserved F or W. The D gene is left open where the match is weak. The size entry is marked missing in some rows and otherwise reads once, few, many or a size class.

J | size | D | V | CDR3 | DNA
TRBJ1-5 | - | - | TRBV28 | CASRDRGNQPQHF | TGTGCCAGCAGGGACCGGGGCAATCAGCCCCAGCATTTT
TRBJ2-3 | - | - | TRBV2 | CASTISLYTQYF | TGTGCCAGCACCATATCTCTCTATACGCAGTATTTT
TRBJ2-7 | few | - | TRBV5-1 | CASSDSLRGEQYF | TGCGCCAGCAGTGACTCCTTACGGGGAGAGCAGTACTTC
TRBJ1-2 | - | - | TRBV6-5 | CASSPAGHYGYTF | TGTGCCAGCAGCCCAGCGGGTCACTATGGCTACACCTTC
TRBJ2-5 | - | - | TRBV7-9 | CASSLRGQGETQYF | TGTGCCAGCAGCTTAAGAGGGCAAGGCGAGACCCAGTACTTC
TRBJ1-1 | few | - | TRBV13 | CASSNTEAFF | TGTGCCAGCTCCAACACTGAAGCTTTCTTT
TRBJ1-1 | - | - | TRBV5-1 | CASSSQGGSTEAFF | TGCGCCAGCAGCTCACAGGGTGGGAGCACTGAAGCTTTCTTT
TRBJ2-1 | - | TRBD2 | TRBV27 | CASSFPPRDYYNEQFF | TGTGCCAGCAGTTTCCCTCCCCGGGACTACTACAATGAGCAGTTCTTC
TRBJ1-2 | - | - | TRBV5-6 | CASSSSGDGYTF | TGTGCCAGCAGCTCCTCAGGGGATGGCTACACCTTC
TRBJ2-7 | few | - | TRBV5-6 | CASSWTPHAYEQYF | TGTGCCAGCAGTTGGACACCTCATGCCTACGAGCAGTACTTC
TRBJ1-1 | - | - | TRBV5-6 | CASSLKGNPRTEAFF | TGTGCCAGCAGCTTGAAAGGCAATCCGAGGACTGAAGCTTTCTTT
TRBJ1-6 | - | - | TRBV6-1 | CASSESSYNSPLHF | TGTGCCAGCAGCGAGAGCTCCTATAATTCACCCCTCCACTTT
TRBJ1-3 | - | - | TRBV6-6 | CASSYQVSSGNTIYF | TGTGCCAGCAGTTACCAGGTTAGCTCTGGAAACACCATATATTTT
TRBJ2-3 | - | - | TRBV5-1 | CASSAPPQKVQYF | TGCGCCAGCAGCGCACCCCCCCAGAAAGTTCAGTATTTT
TRBJ1-6 | few | TRBD1 | TRBV5-6 | CASSEADRTGSPLHF | TGTGCCAGCAGCGAGGCGGACAGGACAGGTTCACCCCTCCACTTT
TRBJ1-5 | - | - | TRBV6-1 | CASSEGNQPQHF | TGTGCCAGCAGTGAGGGGAATCAGCCCCAGCATTTT